This TCR beta chain was profiled in a study of T-cell memory formation after mild COVID-19. The germline CDR1 and CDR2 sequences are PRHDT and FYEKMQ (reference sequence). The V gene lost 3 bases and the J gene lost 6 bases, with 11 bases spanning the gap. This CDR3 has 13 residues. Sample barcodes and UMIs were carried by the TCR alpha and TCR beta cDNA libraries that 5'RACE generated with constant-segment primers. TCRdb itself ran the 5' RACE reads through MiXCR, one entry per CDR3 protein. This sample has 170,000 or so distinct CDR3 sequences, with over 20% found just once. Whole-study results and caveats: Certain responding clones were present in pre-infection memory, suggesting participation of cross-reactive memory. The CD4+ clones that contracted clustered mainly within CM and EM, and the CD8+ clones concentrated in EMRA.

Points on this clonotype: The antigen is not known.

This TCR was sampled from an adult woman who had mild COVID-19 (a few samples of this study predate the infection). Cell type and time point are not known. The chain employs TRBV13 and TRBJ1-1; D is perhaps TRBD1 (6 bases). The sample taken for sequencing was PBMCs or a T cell subset sorted from them (not recorded which). The CDR3 coding sequence is TGTGCCAGCAGCTTCCCCAGGGGCTCTGAAGCTTTCTTT. Its protein is CASSFPRGSEAFF.